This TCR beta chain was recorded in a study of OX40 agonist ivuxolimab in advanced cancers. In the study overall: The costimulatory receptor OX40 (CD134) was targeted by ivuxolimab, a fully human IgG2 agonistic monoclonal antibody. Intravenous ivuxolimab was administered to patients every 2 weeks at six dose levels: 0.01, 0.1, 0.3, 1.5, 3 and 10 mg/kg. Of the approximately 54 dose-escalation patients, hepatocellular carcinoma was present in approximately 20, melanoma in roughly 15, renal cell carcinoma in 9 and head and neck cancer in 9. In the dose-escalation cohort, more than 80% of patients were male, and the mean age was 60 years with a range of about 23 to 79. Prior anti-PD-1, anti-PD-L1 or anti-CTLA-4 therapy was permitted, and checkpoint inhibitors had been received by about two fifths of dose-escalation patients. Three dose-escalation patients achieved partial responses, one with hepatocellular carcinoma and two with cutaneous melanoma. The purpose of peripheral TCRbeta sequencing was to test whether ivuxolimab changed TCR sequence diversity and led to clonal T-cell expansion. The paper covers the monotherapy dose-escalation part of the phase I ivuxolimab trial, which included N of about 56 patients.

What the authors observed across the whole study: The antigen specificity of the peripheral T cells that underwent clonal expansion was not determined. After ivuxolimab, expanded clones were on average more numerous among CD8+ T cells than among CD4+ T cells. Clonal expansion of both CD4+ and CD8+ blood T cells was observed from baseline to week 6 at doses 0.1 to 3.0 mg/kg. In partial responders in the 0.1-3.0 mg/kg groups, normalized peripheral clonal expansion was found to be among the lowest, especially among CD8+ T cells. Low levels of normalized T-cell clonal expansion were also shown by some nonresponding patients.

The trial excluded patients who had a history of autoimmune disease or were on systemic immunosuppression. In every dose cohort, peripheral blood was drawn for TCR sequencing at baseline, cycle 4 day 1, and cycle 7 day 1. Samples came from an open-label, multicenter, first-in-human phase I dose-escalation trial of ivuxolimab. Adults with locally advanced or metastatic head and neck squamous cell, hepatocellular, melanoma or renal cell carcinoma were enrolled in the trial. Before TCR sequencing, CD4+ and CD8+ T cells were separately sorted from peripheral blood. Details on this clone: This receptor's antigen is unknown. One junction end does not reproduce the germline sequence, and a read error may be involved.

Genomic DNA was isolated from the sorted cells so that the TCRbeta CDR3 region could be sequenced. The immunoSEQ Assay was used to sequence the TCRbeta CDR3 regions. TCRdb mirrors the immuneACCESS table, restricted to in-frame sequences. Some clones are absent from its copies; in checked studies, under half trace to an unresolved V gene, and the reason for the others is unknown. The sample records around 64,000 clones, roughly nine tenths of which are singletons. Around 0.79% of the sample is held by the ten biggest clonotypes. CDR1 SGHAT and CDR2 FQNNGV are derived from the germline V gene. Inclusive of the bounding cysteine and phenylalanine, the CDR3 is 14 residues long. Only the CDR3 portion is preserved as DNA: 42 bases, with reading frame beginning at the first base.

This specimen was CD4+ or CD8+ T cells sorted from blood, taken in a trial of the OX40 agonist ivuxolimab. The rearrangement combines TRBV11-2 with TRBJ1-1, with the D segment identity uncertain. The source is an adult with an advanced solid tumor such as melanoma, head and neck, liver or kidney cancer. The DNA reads TGTGCCAGCAGCTTAGGCAGGATGAACACTGAAGCTTCCTTT. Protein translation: CASSLGRMNTEASF.